This TCR beta chain was sequenced for a study of blood T cells in healthy people across ages. The second PCR ran roughly 7 to 11 cycles with a sample-barcoded 5' primer and J-beta primers. MiXCR was run by TCRdb on the 5' RACE reads, yielding one entry per CDR3 protein. The data show some 800,000 distinct CDR3 sequences, around 45% seen once. The V gene's germline CDR1 is SGHTA and CDR2 FQGNSA. Trimming left V 4 bases short and J 0 bases short, with 10 bases between. This CDR3 is 16 amino acids long. The gene calls are TRBV7-2 and TRBJ1-6; D unclear. This TCR came from a man aged 55-75 years in good health. Material: blood. CDR3: CASSYLSGSYNSPLHF. CDR3 bases: TGTGCCAGCAGCTACTTATCAGGCTCCTATAATTCACCCCTCCACTTT.